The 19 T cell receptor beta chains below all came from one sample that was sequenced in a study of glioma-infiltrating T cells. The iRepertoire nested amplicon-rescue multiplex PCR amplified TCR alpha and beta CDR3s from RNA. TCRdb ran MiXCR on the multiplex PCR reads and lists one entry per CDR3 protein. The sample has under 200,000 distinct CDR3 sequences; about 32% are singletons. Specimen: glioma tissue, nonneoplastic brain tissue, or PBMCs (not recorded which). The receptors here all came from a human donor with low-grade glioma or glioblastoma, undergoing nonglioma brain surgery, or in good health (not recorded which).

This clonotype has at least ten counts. CDR3: CASSPGTANSPLHF. The CDR3 bases are TGTGCCAGCAGTCCCGGGACAGCTAATTCACCCCTCCACTTT. This chain links TRBV3-1 with TRBJ1-6; 7 nucleotides align to TRBD1. The CDR3 is made up of 14 amino acids. Trimming removed 6 bases from V and 6 bases from J; junction bases left unmatched: 5. Germline V gene lookup returns CDR1 LGHDT and CDR2 YNNKEL (reference sequence).

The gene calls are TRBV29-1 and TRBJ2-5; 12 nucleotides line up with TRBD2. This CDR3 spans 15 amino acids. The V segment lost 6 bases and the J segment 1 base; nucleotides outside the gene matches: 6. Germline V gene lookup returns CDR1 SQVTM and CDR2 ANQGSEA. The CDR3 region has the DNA TGCAGCGTAGCCGGACTAGCGGGATCCCAAGAGACCCAGTACTTC. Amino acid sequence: CSVAGLAGSQETQYF.

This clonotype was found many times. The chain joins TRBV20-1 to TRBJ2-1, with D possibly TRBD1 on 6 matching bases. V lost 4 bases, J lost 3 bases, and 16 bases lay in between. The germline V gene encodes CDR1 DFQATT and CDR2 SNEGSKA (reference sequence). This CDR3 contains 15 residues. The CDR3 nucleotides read TGCAGTGCTATGGGTCGGGACACCCACTACAATGAGCAGTTCTTC. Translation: CSAMGRDTHYNEQFF.

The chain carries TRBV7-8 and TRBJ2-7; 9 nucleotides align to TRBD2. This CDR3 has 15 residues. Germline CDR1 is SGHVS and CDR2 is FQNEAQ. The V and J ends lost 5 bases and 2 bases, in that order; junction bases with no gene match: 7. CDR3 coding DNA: TGTGCCAGCAGCCGAGGACTAGCGCTTACCTACGAGCAGTACTTC. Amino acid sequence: CASSRGLALTYEQYF.

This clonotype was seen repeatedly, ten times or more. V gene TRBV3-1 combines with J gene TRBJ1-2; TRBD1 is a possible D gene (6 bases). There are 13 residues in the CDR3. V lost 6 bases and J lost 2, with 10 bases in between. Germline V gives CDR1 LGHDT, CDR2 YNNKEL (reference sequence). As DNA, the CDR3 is TGTGCCAGCAGACAGGGACTGAACTATGGCTACACCTTC. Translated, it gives CASRQGLNYGYTF.

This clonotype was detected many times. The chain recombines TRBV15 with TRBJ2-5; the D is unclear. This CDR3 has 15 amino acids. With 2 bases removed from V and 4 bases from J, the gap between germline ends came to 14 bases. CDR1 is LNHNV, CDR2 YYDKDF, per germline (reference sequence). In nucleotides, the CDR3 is TGTGCCACCAGCAGAAGTGGACCCACGAGAGAGACCCAGTACTTC. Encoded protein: CATSRSGPTRETQYF.

The CDR3 DNA follows: TGTGCCAGCTCACCACTAGGACTAGCGGTCTCCGAGCAGTACTTC. This translates into CASSPLGLAVSEQYF. V and J are TRBV18 and TRBJ2-7; 10 bases match TRBD2. With V trimmed by 1 base and J by 6 bases, 6 bases remained unmatched. CDR1 KGHSH and CDR2 LQKENI come from the germline V gene. This CDR3 comprises 15 residues. Full variable domain (rest looked up from reference TRBV18 and TRBJ2-7): NAGVMQNPRHLVRRRGQEARLRCSPMKGHSHVYWYRQLPEEGLKFMVYLQKENIIDESGMPKERFSAEFPKEGPSILRIQQVVRGDSAAYFCASSPLGLAVSEQYFGPGTRLTVT.

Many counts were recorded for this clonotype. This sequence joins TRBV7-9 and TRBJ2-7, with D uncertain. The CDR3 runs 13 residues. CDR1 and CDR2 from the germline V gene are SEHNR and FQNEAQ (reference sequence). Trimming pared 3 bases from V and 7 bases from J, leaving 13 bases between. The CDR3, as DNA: TGTGCCAGCAGCTTCGACAACATAAGGGAGCAGTACTTC. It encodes CASSFDNIREQYF.

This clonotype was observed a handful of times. CDR3 coding DNA: TGCGCCAGCAGCCAGGATAGCCCCCTGGCAGGGGGAAGGAACACCATATATTTT. This translates into CASSQDSPLAGGRNTIYF. The chain joins TRBV4-3 to TRBJ1-3, with 7 bases matching TRBD1. The CDR3 covers 18 residues. Looked up from germline, CDR1 is LGHNA and CDR2 is YSLEER. V trimming: 3 bases; J trimming: 7 bases; junction bases outside the gene matches: 18.

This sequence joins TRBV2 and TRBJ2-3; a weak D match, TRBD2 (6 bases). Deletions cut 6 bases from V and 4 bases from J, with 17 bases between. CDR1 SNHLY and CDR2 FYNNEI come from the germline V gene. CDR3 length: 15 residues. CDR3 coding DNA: TGTGCCAGCAGCCTGAACGGGGGAAGGGCAGATACGCAGTATTTT. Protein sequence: CASSLNGGRADTQYF.

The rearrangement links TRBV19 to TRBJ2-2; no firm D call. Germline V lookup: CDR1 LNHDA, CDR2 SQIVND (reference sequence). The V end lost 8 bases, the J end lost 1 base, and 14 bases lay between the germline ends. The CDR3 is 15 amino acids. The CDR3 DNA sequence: TGTGCCAGTGGTGTTAGGGCTCTGAACACCGGGGAGCTGTTTTTT. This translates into CASGVRALNTGELFF.

The CDR3 nucleotides are TGTGCCAGCAGTTTATCAGGGATTGCAACTAATGAAAAACTGTTTTTT. Its translation is CASSLSGIATNEKLFF. The gene calls are TRBV12-3 or TRBV12-4 and TRBJ1-4; a weak D match, TRBD1 (5 bases). V gave up 2 bases and J gave up 0 bases, with 10 bases separating them. The CDR3 loop spans 16 amino acids.

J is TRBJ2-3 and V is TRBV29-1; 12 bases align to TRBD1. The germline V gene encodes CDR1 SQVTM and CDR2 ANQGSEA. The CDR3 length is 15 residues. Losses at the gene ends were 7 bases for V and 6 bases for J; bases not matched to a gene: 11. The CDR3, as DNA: TGCAGCGCCTCTCTCCGGGACAGGGGGCTGGATACGCAGTATTTT. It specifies CSASLRDRGLDTQYF.

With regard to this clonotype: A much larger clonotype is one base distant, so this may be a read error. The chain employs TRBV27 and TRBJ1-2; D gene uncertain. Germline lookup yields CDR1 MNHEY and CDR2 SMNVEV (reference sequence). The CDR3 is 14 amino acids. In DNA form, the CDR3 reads TGTGCCAGCAGTCCGACGCTCGCGGCGGGTGGCGACACCTTC. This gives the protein CASSPTLAAGGDTF.

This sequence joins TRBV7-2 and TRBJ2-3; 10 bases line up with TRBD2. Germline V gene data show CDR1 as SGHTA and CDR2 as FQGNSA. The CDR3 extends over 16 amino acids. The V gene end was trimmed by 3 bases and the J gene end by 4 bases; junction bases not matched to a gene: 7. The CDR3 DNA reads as TGTGCCAGCAGCTTTCTAGCGGGAGAGGGAGCAGATACGCAGTATTTT. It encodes CASSFLAGEGADTQYF.

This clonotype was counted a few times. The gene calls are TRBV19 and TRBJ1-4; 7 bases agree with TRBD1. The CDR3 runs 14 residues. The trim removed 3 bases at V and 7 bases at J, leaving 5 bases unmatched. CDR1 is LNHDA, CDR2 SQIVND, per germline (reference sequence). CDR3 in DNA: TGTGCCAGTAGTATCGGAGACAGGGTTGAAAAACTGTTTTTT. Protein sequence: CASSIGDRVEKLFF.

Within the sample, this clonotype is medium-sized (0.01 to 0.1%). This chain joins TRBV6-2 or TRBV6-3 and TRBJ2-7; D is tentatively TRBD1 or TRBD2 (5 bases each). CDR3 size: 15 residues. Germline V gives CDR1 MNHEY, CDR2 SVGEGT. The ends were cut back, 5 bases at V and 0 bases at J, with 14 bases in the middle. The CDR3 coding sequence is TGTGCCAGCAGTGACTACCGGGACCGCTCCTACGAGCAGTACTTC. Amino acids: CASSDYRDRSYEQYF.

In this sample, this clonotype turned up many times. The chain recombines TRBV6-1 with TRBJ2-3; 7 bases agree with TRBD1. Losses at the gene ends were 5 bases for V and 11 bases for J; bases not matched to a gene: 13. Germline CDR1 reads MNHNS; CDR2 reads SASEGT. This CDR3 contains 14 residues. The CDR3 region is CASSPGQQTGGQYF. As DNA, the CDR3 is TGTGCCAGCAGTCCGGGACAGCAGACAGGAGGGCAGTATTTT.

The DNA for the CDR3 is TGCAGTGCTATGATGCGCTACACTGAAGCTTTCTTT. Translated: CSAMMRYTEAFF. The chain joins TRBV20-1 to TRBJ1-1, with no clear D. The CDR3 loop spans 12 amino acids. Trimming shortened V by 4 bases and J by 3 bases, and 9 bases separated the two germline ends. The germline CDR1 and CDR2 sequences are DFQATT and SNEGSKA (reference sequence).